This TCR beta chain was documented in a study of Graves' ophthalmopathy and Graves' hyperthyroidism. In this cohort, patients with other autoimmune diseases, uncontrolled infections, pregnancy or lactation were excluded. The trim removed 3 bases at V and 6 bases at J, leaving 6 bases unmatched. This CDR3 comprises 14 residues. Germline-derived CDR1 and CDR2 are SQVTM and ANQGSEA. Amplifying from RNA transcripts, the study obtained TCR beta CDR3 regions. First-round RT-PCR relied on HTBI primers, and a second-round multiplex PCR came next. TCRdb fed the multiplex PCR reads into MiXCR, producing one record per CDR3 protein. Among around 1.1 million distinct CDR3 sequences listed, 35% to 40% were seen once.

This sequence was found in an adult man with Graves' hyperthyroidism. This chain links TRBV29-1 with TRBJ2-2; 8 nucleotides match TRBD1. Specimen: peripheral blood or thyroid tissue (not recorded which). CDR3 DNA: TGCAGCGTTGACGCAGGGGGCGCGGCCGGGGAGCTGTTTTTT. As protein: CSVDAGGAAGELFF.